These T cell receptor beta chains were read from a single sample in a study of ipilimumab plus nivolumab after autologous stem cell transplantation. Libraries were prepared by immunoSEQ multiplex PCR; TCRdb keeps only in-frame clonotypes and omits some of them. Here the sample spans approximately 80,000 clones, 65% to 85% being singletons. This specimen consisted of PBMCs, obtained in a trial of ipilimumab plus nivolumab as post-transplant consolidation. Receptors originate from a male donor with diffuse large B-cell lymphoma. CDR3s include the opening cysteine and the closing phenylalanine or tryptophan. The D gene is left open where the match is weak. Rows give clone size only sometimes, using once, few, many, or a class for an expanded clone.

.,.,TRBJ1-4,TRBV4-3,TGCGCCAGCAGCCAAGGGATGAGGCAGGAGAAACTGTTTTTT,CASSQGMRQEKLFF
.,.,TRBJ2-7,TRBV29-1,TGCAGCGTCAGGACGGCATCCTACGAGCAGTACTTC,CSVRTASYEQYF
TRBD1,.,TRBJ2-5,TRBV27,TGTGCCAGCAGTTTTTCCACAGGGGGCATAGAGACCCAGTACTTC,CASSFSTGGIETQYF
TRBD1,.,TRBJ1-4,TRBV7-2,TGTGCCAGCAGCCCGGACAGGGCATTACGCTCGGAAAAACTGTTTTTT,CASSPDRALRSEKLFF
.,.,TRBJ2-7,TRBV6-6,TGTGCCAGCAGCACGATCTCGGGCACTCCGGGATACTTC,CASSTISGTPGYF
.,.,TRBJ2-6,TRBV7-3,TGTGCCAGCAGCAGGCCAGGATTAGGGTCTGGGGCCAACGTCCTGACTTTC,CASSRPGLGSGANVLTF
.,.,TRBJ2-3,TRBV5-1,TGCGCCAGCAGCGGCGGGACTCCTAGCACAGATACGCAGTATTTT,CASSGGTPSTDTQYF
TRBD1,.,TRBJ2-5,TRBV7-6,TGTGCCAGCAGCCCGAGGTCGCCCGGACCGGGACAGGGGGCGGGGACCCAGTACTTC,CASSPRSPGPGQGAGTQYF
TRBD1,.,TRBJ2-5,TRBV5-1,TGCGCCAGCAGCCACCCCCCGGGACAGCAAGAGACCCAGTACTTC,CASSHPPGQQETQYF
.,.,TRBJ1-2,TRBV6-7,TGTGCCAGCAGCGGAGGGCGGGGGAAAATGGGTCTGGGCTACACCTTC,CASSGGRGKMGLGYTF
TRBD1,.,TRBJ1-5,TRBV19,TGTGCCAGTAGGAAACAGGGGGGATGGCATCAGCCCCAGCATTTT,CASRKQGGWHQPQHF
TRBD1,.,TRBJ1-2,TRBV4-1,TGCGCCAGCAGCCAAGGCGGACAGGGAAGGAAGGATGGCTACACCTTC,CASSQGGQGRKDGYTF
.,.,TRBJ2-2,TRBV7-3,TGTGCCAGCAGCTTAGCAGGGGTTAGCGGGGAGCTGTTTTTT,CASSLAGVSGELFF
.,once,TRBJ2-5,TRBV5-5,TGTGCCAGCATTAGGACGGACCAAGAGACCCAGTACTTC,CASIRTDQETQYF
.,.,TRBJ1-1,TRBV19,TGTGCCAGTATCACCAGGGAGGGTCATGGCACTGAAGCTTTCTTT,CASITREGHGTEAFF
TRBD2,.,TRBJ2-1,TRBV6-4,TGTGCCAGCGCTCCCGAGTTAGCGGGGAGGAACAATGAGCAGTTCTTC,CASAPELAGRNNEQFF
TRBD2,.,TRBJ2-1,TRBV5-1,TGCGCCAGCACATTGACTAGCGGGAATGTTGAGCAGTTCTTC,CASTLTSGNVEQFF
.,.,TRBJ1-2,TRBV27,TGTGCCAGCAGCTACCCCCAGGGGAGGGGCTACACCTTC,CASSYPQGRGYTF
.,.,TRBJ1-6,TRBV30,TGTGCCTGGAGGCCCGTCAGGGGTAATTCACCCCTCCACTTT,CAWRPVRGNSPLHF
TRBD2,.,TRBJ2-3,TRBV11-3,TGTGCCAGCAGCCACAGTCTAGCGGGGGAGTCCTCTTTTCGCACAGATACGCAGTATTTT,CASSHSLAGESSFRTDTQYF
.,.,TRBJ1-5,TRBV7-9,TGTGCCAGCAGCTCCAGCTGGGGGCAAAATAGCAATCAGCCCCAGCATTTT,CASSSSWGQNSNQPQHF
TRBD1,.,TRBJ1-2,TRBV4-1,TGCGCCAGCAGCCAGGCGACAGGGGGCTCAACTAACTATGGCTACACCTTC,CASSQATGGSTNYGYTF
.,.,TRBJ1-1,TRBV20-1,TGCGGGTTTACTCATGGGGGGGAAGCTTTCTTT,CGFTHGGEAFF
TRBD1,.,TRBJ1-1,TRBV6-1,TGTGCCAGCTCCGGGACAGGGGTCTCTGAAGCTTTCTTT,CASSGTGVSEAFF
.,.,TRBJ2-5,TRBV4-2,TGTGCCAGCAGCCAGACAGCAGAAGAGACCCAGTACTTC,CASSQTAEETQYF
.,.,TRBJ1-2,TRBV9,TGTGCCAGCAGCGCAGCTCAGGGATGGGACTATGGCTACACCTTC,CASSAAQGWDYGYTF
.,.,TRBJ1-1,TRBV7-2,TGTGCCAGCAGACGAACGCGGAACACTGAAGCTTTCTTT,CASRRTRNTEAFF
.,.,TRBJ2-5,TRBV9,TGTGCCAGCCGAGGGGGAGGAGAGACCCAGTACTTC,CASRGGGETQYF
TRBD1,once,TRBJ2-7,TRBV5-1,TGCGCCAGCAGCTTGGGCCCCCAAGACAGGGACTACGAGCAGTACTTC,CASSLGPQDRDYEQYF
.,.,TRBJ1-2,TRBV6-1,TGTGCCAGCAGTTCCCGGACGGTATATGGCTACACCTTC,CASSSRTVYGYTF
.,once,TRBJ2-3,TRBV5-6,TGTGCCAGCGAGGCGGGTACAGATACGCAGTATTTT,CASEAGTDTQYF
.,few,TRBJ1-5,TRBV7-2,TGTGCCAGCAGCTCCGCGGGGGTCTACAATCAGCCCCAGCATTTT,CASSSAGVYNQPQHF
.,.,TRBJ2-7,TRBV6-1,TGTGCCAGCAGTGAAGCTTTATCTGGAAGGTCCGAGCAGTACTTC,CASSEALSGRSEQYF
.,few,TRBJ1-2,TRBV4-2,TGTGCCAGCAGCGACCGAAGTGGGTACTATGGCTACACCTTC,CASSDRSGYYGYTF
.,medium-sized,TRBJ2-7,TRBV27,TGTGCCAGCAGTTTATCGATAACGGAGCCCTACGAGCAGTACTTC,CASSLSITEPYEQYF
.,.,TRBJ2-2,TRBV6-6,TGTGCCAGCAGTTCATTAGCGGAGAACACCGGGGAGCTGTTTTTT,CASSSLAENTGELFF
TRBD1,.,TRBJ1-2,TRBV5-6,TGTGCCAGCAGCTTGGCATCGGACAGGGGTCGTAAGGGCTACACCTTC,CASSLASDRGRKGYTF
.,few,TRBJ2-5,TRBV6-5,.,CASSSSWGVGETQYF
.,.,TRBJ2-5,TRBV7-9,TGTGCCAGCAGCTCGGATGTCCTGGAGACCCAGTACTTC,CASSSDVLETQYF
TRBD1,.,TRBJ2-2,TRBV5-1,TGCGCCAGCAGCGTCGACAGGGCGGTCGGCACCGGGGAGCTGTTTTTT,CASSVDRAVGTGELFF
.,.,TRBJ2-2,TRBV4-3,TGCGCCAGCAGCCAAGAAAACCCCGGGGAGCTGTTTTTT,CASSQENPGELFF
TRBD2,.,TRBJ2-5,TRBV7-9,TGTGCCAGCACCGAAGGGACTAGCGGTCAAGAGACCCAGTACTTC,CASTEGTSGQETQYF
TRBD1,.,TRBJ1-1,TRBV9,TGTGCCAGCAGCGGATTACAGGGGGTAAGGACTGAAGCTTTCTTT,CASSGLQGVRTEAFF
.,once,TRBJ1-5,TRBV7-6,TGTGCCAGCTCGGGGGGTATGAATCAGCCCCAGCATTTT,CASSGGMNQPQHF
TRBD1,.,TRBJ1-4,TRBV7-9,TGTGCCAGCAGCCGCGAGGGGGCAGGGGAGGAAAAACTGTTTTTT,CASSREGAGEEKLFF
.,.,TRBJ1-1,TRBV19,TGTGCCAGTAGTAAGGGAGGGAACACTGAAGCTTTCTTT,CASSKGGNTEAFF
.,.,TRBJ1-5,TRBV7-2,TGTGCCAGCAGCTCCGCTCCAAATCAGCCCCAGCATTTT,CASSSAPNQPQHF
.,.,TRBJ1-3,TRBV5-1,TGCGCCAGCAGCTTGGAAGGGTTCAGACGGGACACCATATATTTT,CASSLEGFRRDTIYF
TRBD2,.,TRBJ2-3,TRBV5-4,TGTGCCAGCAGCCGATGGACTAGCGGGGGTGTAGATACGCAGTATTTT,CASSRWTSGGVDTQYF